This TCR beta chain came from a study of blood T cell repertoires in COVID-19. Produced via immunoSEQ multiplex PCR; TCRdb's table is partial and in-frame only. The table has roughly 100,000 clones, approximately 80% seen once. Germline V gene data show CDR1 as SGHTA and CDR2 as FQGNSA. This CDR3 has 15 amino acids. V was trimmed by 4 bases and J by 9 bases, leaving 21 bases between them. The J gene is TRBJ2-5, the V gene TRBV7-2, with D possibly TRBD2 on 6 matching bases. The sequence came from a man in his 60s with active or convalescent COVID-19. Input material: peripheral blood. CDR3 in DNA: TGTGCCAGCAGCTCCGGAGCGGCTTCGGGGGTGGCCCAGTACTTC. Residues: CASSSGAASGVAQYF.